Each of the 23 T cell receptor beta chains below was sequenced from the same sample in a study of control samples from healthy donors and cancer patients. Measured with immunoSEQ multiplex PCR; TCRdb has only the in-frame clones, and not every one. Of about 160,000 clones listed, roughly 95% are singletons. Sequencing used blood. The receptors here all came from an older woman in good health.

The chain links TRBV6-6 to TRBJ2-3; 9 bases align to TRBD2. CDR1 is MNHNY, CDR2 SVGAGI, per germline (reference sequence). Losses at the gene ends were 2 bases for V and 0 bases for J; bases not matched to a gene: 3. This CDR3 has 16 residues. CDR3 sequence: CASSYSSGGSTDTQYF. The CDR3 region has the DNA TGTGCCAGCAGTTACAGTAGCGGGGGTAGCACAGATACGCAGTATTTT.

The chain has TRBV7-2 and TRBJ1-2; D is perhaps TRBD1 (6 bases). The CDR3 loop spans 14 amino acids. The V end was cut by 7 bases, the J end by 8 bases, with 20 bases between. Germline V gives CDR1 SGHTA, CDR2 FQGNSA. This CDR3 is CASTLQGGVFGYTF. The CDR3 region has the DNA TGTGCCAGCACACTACAGGGTGGGGTTTTCGGCTACACCTTC.

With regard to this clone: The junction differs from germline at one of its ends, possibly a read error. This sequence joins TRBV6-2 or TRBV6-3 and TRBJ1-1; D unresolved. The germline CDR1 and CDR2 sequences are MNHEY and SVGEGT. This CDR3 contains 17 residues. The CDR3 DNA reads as TGTGCCAGCAGTTACTTGATTCACACCAATGCGAACAGTGAAGCTTTCTTT. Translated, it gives CASSYLIHTNANSEAFF.

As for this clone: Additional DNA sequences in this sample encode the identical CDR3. The CDR3 is CATSDLSTDTQYF. As DNA, the CDR3 is TGTGCCACCAGTGATTTATCCACAGATACGCAGTATTTT. The chain recombines TRBV24-1 with TRBJ2-3; no clear D gene. CDR1 is KGHDR and CDR2 is SFDVKD in the germline V gene. The CDR3 is 13 residues long. V was clipped by 1 base and J by 2 bases, with 3 bases between them.

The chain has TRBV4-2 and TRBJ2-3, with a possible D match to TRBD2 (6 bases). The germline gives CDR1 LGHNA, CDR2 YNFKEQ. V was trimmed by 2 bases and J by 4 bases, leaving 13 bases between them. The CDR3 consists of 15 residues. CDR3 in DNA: TGTGCCAGCAGCCAACCGGGGGTTAGGGCAGATACGCAGTATTTT. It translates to CASSQPGVRADTQYF.

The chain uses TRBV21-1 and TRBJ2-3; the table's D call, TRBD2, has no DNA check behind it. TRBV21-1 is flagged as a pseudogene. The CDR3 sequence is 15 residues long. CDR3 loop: CASIGTSGCPDTQYF. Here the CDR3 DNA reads TGTGCCAGCATCGGGACTAGCGGGTGCCCAGATACGCAGTATTTT.

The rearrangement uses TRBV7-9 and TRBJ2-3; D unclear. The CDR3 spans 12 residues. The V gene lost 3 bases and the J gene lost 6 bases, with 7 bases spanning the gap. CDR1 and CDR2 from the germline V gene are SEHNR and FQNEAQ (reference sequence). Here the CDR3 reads CASSFVGDTQYF. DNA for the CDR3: TGTGCCAGCAGCTTCGTCGGGGATACGCAGTATTTT.

The CDR3 is CASSPRNTEAFF. CDR3 nucleotides: TGTGCCAGCAGTCCCAGGAACACTGAAGCTTTCTTT. The J gene is TRBJ1-1, the V gene TRBV12-3 or TRBV12-4; D not resolved. The CDR3 spans 12 residues. Trimming removed 5 bases at V and 1 base at J, with 5 bases between.

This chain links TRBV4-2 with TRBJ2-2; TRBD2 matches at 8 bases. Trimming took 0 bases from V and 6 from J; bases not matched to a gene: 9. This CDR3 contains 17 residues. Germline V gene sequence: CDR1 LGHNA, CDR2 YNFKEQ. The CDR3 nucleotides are TGTGCCAGCAGCCAAGAGTTGACGGGGGGGCACCCCGGGGAGCTGTTTTTT. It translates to CASSQELTGGHPGELFF.

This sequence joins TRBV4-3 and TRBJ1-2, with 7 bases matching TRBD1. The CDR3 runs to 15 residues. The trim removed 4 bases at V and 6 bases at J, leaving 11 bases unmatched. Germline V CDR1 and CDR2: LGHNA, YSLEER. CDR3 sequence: CASSPLTGSSDGYTF. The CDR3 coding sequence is TGCGCCAGCAGCCCTTTGACAGGGAGCAGCGATGGCTACACCTTC.

This CDR3 reads CASSGPGNTIYF. CDR3 sequence (DNA): TGTGCCAGCAGTGGTCCCGGAAACACCATATATTTT. The chain uses TRBV2 and TRBJ1-3; no reliable D call. CDR3 length: 12 amino acids. With 4 bases removed from V and 4 bases from J, the gap between germline ends came to 5 bases. The V gene's germline CDR1 is SNHLY and CDR2 FYNNEI.

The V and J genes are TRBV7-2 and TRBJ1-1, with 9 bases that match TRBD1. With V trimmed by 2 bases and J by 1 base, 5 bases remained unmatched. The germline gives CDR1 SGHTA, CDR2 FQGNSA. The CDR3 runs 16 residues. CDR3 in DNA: TGTGCCAGCAGCTTACTCCGGACAGGGGCGAACACTGAAGCTTTCTTT. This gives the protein CASSLLRTGANTEAFF.

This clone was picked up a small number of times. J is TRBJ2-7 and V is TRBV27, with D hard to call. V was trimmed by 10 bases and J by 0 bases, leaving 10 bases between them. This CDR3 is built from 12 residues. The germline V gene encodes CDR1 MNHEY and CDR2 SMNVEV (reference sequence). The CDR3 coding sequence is TGTGCCACCTTCTCCAGCTCCTACGAGCAGTACTTC. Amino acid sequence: CATFSSSYEQYF.

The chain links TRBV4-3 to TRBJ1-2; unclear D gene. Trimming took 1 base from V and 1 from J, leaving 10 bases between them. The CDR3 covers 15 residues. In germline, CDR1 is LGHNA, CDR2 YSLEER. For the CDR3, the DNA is TGCGCCAGCAGCCAAGTAAGCGACGGTAACTATGGCTACACCTTC. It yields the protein CASSQVSDGNYGYTF.

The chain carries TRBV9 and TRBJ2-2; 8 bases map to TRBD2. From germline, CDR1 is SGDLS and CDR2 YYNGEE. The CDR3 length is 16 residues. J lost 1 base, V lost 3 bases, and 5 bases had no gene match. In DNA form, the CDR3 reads TGTGCCAGCAGCGCACGGGGGGGATTGAACACCGGGGAGCTGTTTTTT. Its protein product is CASSARGGLNTGELFF.

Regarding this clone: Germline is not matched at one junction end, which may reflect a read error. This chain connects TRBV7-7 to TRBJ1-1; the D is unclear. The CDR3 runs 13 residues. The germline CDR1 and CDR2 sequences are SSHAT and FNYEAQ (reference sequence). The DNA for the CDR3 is TGTGCTAGCAGCCACCGTTTGGACACTGAAGCTTTCTTT. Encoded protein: CASSHRLDTEAFF.

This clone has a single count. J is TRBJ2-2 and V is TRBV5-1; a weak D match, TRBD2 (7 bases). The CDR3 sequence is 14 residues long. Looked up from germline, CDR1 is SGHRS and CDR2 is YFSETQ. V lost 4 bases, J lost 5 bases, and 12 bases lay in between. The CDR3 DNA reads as TGCGCCAGCAGCGCCGGGGGGCATACCGGGGAGCTGTTTTTT. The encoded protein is CASSAGGHTGELFF.

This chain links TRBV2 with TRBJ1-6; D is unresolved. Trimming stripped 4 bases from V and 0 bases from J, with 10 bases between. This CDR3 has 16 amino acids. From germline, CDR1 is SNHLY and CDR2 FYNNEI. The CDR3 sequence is CASSVTSSSYNSPLHF. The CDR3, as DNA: TGTGCCAGCAGTGTAACCTCCTCCTCCTATAATTCACCCCTCCACTTT.

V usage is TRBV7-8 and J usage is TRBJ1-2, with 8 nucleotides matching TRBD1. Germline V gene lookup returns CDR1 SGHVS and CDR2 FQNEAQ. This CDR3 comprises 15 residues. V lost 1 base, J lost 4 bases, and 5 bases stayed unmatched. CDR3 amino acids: CASSLVRTGIYGYTF. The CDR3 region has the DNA TGTGCCAGCAGCTTAGTTAGGACAGGGATCTATGGCTACACCTTC. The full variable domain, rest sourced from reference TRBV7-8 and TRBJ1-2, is GAGVSQSPRYKVAKRGQDVALRCDPISGHVSLFWYQQALGQGPEFLTYFQNEAQLDKSGLPSDRFFAERPEGSVSTLKIQRTQQEDSAVYLCASSLVRTGIYGYTFGSGTRLTVV.

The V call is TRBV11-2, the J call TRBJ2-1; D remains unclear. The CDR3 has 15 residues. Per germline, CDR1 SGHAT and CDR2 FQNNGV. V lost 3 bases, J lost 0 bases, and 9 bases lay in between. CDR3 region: CASSLWTVSYNEQFF. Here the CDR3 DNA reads TGTGCCAGCAGCTTGTGGACCGTCTCCTACAATGAGCAGTTCTTC.

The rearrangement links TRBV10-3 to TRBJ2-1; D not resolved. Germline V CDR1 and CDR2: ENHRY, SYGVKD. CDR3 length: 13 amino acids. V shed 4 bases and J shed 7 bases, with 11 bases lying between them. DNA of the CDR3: TGTGCCATCAGTGGGCAGACTGGGAATGAGCAGTTCTTC. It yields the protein CAISGQTGNEQFF.

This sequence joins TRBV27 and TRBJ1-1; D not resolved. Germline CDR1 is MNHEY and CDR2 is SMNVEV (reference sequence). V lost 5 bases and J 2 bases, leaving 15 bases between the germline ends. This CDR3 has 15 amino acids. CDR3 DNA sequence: TGTGCCAGCAGTCCCGTCTTACAACCTAACACTGAAGCTTTCTTT. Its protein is CASSPVLQPNTEAFF.

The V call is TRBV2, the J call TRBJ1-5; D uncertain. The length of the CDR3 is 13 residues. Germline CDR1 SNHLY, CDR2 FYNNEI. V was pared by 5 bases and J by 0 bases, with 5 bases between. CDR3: CASSQGSNQPQHF. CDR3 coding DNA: TGTGCCAGCAGTCAAGGTAGCAATCAGCCCCAGCATTTT.